This TCR beta chain was obtained from a study of blood T cell repertoires in COVID-19. This table comes from immunoSEQ multiplex PCR, and its TCRdb copy is limited to in-frame clones, with some not included. The sample has roughly 190,000 clones, 80% to 95% seen once. The material sequenced was peripheral blood. This TCR was sampled from a man in his forties or fifties with acute or convalescent COVID-19.

CDR3: CASSLADRNGVYTEAFF. The CDR3 DNA sequence: TGCGCCAGCAGCTTGGCGGACAGGAACGGGGTCTACACTGAAGCTTTCTTT. The chain couples TRBV5-1 to TRBJ1-1, with 7 bases aligning to TRBD1. The CDR3 has 17 amino acids. Germline loops: CDR1 SGHRS, CDR2 YFSETQ. V lost 0 bases to trimming and J lost 3 bases; unmatched junction nucleotides: 11. Full variable domain (rest looked up from reference TRBV5-1 and TRBJ1-1): KAGVTQTPRYLIKTRGQQVTLSCSPISGHRSVSWYQQTPGQGLQFLFEYFSETQRNKGNFPGRFSGRQFSNSRSEMNVSTLELGDSALYLCASSLADRNGVYTEAFFGQGTRLTVV.